Below are 25 T cell receptor beta chains sequenced from a single sample in a study of cytomegalovirus exposure and HLA in healthy donors. PCR involved 60 Vbeta and 13 Jbeta primers. Clones were read by immunoSEQ multiplex PCR, and TCRdb kept only the in-frame ones, dropping some. The table has about 160,000 clones, about 80% seen once. The specimen sequenced was PBMCs. The receptor set was obtained from a woman between 45 and 65 years old in good health and CMV-seronegative.

With regard to this clone: Other DNA sequences in this specimen translate into the identical CDR3. In nucleotides, the CDR3 is TGTGCCAGCAGCTTGGACAGGGGCAACACTGAAGCTTTCTTT. It specifies CASSLDRGNTEAFF. The gene calls are TRBV7-2 and TRBJ1-1, with 9 bases that match TRBD1. The length of the CDR3 is 14 residues. Trimming cost V 3 bases and J 2 bases; bases outside gene matches: 1. Germline CDR1 reads SGHTA; CDR2 reads FQGNSA.

This clone was counted a single time. The chain links TRBV18 to TRBJ2-5; TRBD1 agrees at 7 bases. The CDR3 loop spans 13 amino acids. The germline CDR1 and CDR2 sequences are KGHSH and LQKENI. J gave up 5 bases and V 6 bases, and 6 bases lay outside the gene matches. The CDR3 DNA sequence: TGTGCCAGCTCCCCCGGACAGGCGGAGACCCAGTACTTC. Protein product: CASSPGQAETQYF.

J is TRBJ1-1 and V is TRBV7-3; D gene unclear. V was trimmed by 6 bases and J by 11 bases, leaving 25 bases between them. Looked up from germline, CDR1 is SGHTA and CDR2 is FQGTGA. This CDR3 region has 15 residues. For the CDR3, the DNA is TGTGCCAGCAGTCCCAGAGGGCCGAAGACGACTCGGGCTTTCTTT. Translated, it gives CASSPRGPKTTRAFF.

The chain recombines TRBV28 with TRBJ1-1; tentative D call: TRBD1 (6 bases). Per germline, CDR1 MDHEN and CDR2 SYDVKM. The CDR3 spans 14 residues. Trimming left V 5 bases short and J 1 base short, with 11 bases between. CDR3 nucleotide sequence: TGTGCCAGCAGTCCTACAGGGAGGAACACTGAAGCTTTCTTT. Its protein is CASSPTGRNTEAFF.

The genes are TRBV6-4 and TRBJ2-6; a weak D match, TRBD1 (5 bases). The CDR3 consists of 14 residues. CDR1 is MRHNA and CDR2 is SNTAGT in the germline V gene. Between the trimmed V and J ends, which lost 6 bases and 4 bases, there was a span of 10 bases. CDR3 sequence: CASSEKGGANVLTF. The CDR3 bases are TGTGCCAGCAGCGAAAAGGGGGGGGCCAACGTCCTGACTTTC.

The chain employs TRBV28 and TRBJ2-5, with D hard to call. The germline V gene encodes CDR1 MDHEN and CDR2 SYDVKM. Deletions cut 3 bases from V and 6 bases from J, with 14 bases between. The CDR3 contains 14 residues. The CDR3 bases are TGTGCCAGCAGTTTGTACGGTAGAGGTCAGACCCAGTACTTC. It specifies CASSLYGRGQTQYF.

The chain uses TRBV27 and TRBJ1-2; TRBD1 might be the D (6 bases). This CDR3 has 16 residues. V lost 5 bases and J lost 1, with 17 bases in between. Germline V CDR1 and CDR2: MNHEY, SMNVEV (reference sequence). CDR3 nucleotide sequence: TGTGCCAGCAGTCCCTCGACAGGCCCTCTTAACTATGGCTACACCTTC. Translation gives CASSPSTGPLNYGYTF.

The chain carries TRBV28 and TRBJ1-2; D remains ambiguous. This CDR3 has 12 residues. Between the trimmed V and J ends, which lost 6 bases and 7 bases, there was a span of 12 bases. Germline V gives CDR1 MDHEN, CDR2 SYDVKM. The CDR3 reads CASSLTQFGYTF. The CDR3 DNA reads TGTGCCAGCAGCCTCACCCAGTTTGGCTACACCTTC.

This chain uses TRBV27 with TRBJ1-2; D possibly corresponds to TRBD1 (6 bases). The germline V and J ends were trimmed by 6 bases and 6 bases, with 26 bases remaining between them. The CDR3 contains 17 residues. CDR1 is MNHEY and CDR2 is SMNVEV in the germline V gene (reference sequence). Here the CDR3 reads CASSKLTSPQGYDGYTF. The CDR3 nucleotides read TGTGCCAGCAGCAAACTCACCAGCCCTCAGGGGTACGATGGCTACACCTTC.

CDR3: CASSFSGPTGELFF. CDR3 bases: TGTGCCAGCAGTTTTTCAGGGCCGACCGGGGAGCTGTTTTTT. V and J are TRBV28 and TRBJ2-2; D may be TRBD1 (5 bases). The V end was cut by 3 bases, the J end by 5 bases, with 10 bases between. Germline V gene sequence: CDR1 MDHEN, CDR2 SYDVKM. The CDR3 runs to 14 residues. Full variable domain (rest looked up from reference TRBV28 and TRBJ2-2): DVKVTQSSRYLVKRTGEKVFLECVQDMDHENMFWYRQDPGLGLRLIYFSYDVKMKEKGDIPEGYSVSREKKERFSLILESASTNQTSMYLCASSFSGPTGELFFGEGSRLTVL.

This rearrangement joins TRBV14 to TRBJ1-4; a weak D match, TRBD1 (6 bases). Germline V gene data show CDR1 as SGHDN and CDR2 as FVKESK. V was shortened by 4 bases and J by 8 bases, with 20 bases between the two germline ends. CDR3 size: 16 residues. The CDR3 loop reads CASSPLLQGAGEKLFF. CDR3 nucleotide sequence: TGTGCCAGCAGCCCCTTACTACAGGGTGCTGGGGAAAAACTGTTTTTT.

This clone was observed once. The chain employs TRBV10-3 and TRBJ1-3, with a possible D match to TRBD1 (5 bases). The germline V gene has CDR1 ENHRY and CDR2 SYGVKD. The CDR3 has 15 amino acids. The V gene lost 3 bases and the J gene lost 0 bases, with 9 bases spanning the gap. The chain's CDR3 is CAISEQVLSGNTIYF. Here the CDR3 DNA reads TGTGCCATCAGTGAACAGGTCCTCTCTGGAAACACCATATATTTT.

The V gene is TRBV7-6, the J gene TRBJ2-7; D might be TRBD1 (6 bases). V was trimmed by 4 bases and J by 0 bases, leaving 10 bases between them. This CDR3 comprises 14 residues. Germline V gene sequence: CDR1 SGHVS, CDR2 FNYEAQ. CDR3 nucleotides: TGTGCCAGCAGCTCCCAGGGGAGCTCCTACGAGCAGTACTTC. This encodes CASSSQGSSYEQYF.

This chain joins TRBV7-3 and TRBJ1-1; D is unclear. Germline-derived CDR1 and CDR2 are SGHTA and FQGTGA. V was pared by 5 bases and J by 6 bases, with 16 bases between. This CDR3 spans 14 amino acids. For the CDR3, the DNA is TGTGCCAGCAGCACGGGTGTTAGGTTCGCTGAAGCTTTCTTT. This sequence encodes CASSTGVRFAEAFF.

The rearrangement links TRBV28 to TRBJ1-4; D unclear. CDR3 size: 12 residues. Between the trimmed V and J ends, which lost 2 bases and 7 bases, there was a span of 5 bases. The germline V gene has CDR1 MDHEN and CDR2 SYDVKM. The CDR3 sequence: CASSLQSEKLFF. The CDR3 DNA is TGTGCCAGCAGTTTACAGTCTGAAAAACTGTTTTTT.

The J gene is TRBJ2-7, the V gene TRBV6-5, with 10 bases that match TRBD1. The CDR3 extends over 15 amino acids. CDR1 and CDR2 from the germline V gene are MNHEY and SVGAGI. J gave up 6 bases and V 5 bases, and 10 bases lay outside the gene matches. The CDR3: CASSGGQGRMSEQYF. The CDR3 DNA reads TGTGCCAGCAGTGGGGGACAGGGGAGGATGAGCGAGCAGTACTTC.

The chain joins TRBV4-2 to TRBJ1-2; D not resolved. Germline-derived CDR1 and CDR2 are LGHNA and YNFKEQ. Trimming pared 1 base from V and 7 bases from J, leaving 10 bases between. CDR3 size: 13 residues. In DNA, the CDR3 is TGTGCCAGCAGCCAAGTCACAGTTACTGGCTACACCTTC. It translates to CASSQVTVTGYTF.

The J gene is TRBJ2-3, the V gene TRBV27, with D maybe TRBD2 (5 bases). In germline, CDR1 is MNHEY, CDR2 SMNVEV (reference sequence). The V gene lost 4 bases and the J gene lost 0 bases, with 8 bases spanning the gap. There are 14 residues in the CDR3. The CDR3 here is CASSSGVSTDTQYF. The CDR3 region has the DNA TGTGCCAGCAGTTCCGGGGTTAGCACAGATACGCAGTATTTT.

The chain couples TRBV28 to TRBJ2-1; D is perhaps TRBD2 (6 bases). The CDR3 runs to 15 residues. Germline V gene data show CDR1 as MDHEN and CDR2 as SYDVKM. Trimming left V 7 bases short and J 3 bases short, with 16 bases between. The CDR3 nucleotides read TGTGCCAGCAACTTCCGGAGTAGCGGCTACAATGAGCAGTTCTTC. This translates into CASNFRSSGYNEQFF. The whole variable domain, remainder taken from reference TRBV28 and TRBJ2-1, is DVKVTQSSRYLVKRTGEKVFLECVQDMDHENMFWYRQDPGLGLRLIYFSYDVKMKEKGDIPEGYSVSREKKERFSLILESASTNQTSMYLCASNFRSSGYNEQFFGPGTRLTVL.

V usage is TRBV7-6 and J usage is TRBJ2-1, with 9 bases lining up with TRBD2. The CDR3 has 15 amino acids. Germline V CDR1 and CDR2: SGHVS, FNYEAQ. Losses at the gene ends were 5 bases for V and 2 bases for J; bases not matched to a gene: 4. The CDR3 spells CASSRLAAPYNEQFF. The CDR3 bases are TGTGCCAGCAGCCGACTAGCGGCCCCCTACAATGAGCAGTTCTTC.

A few counts support this clone. The chain combines TRBV5-1 with TRBJ2-1, with D possibly TRBD2 on 6 matching bases. This CDR3 spans 14 amino acids. Trimming took 0 bases from V and 10 from J, leaving 14 bases between them. CDR1 and CDR2 (germline): SGHRS, YFSETQ. CDR3 amino acids: CASSLDTGEGEQFF. CDR3 coding DNA: TGCGCCAGCAGCTTGGATACGGGGGAAGGGGAGCAGTTCTTC.

The chain uses TRBV28 and TRBJ1-3; D gene unclear. CDR3 length: 12 residues. CDR1 is MDHEN and CDR2 is SYDVKM in the germline V gene. Trimming took off 4 bases at V and 8 bases at J, with 9 bases between the two ends. The CDR3 DNA is TGTGCCAGCAGTTCCCCAACAGACACCATATATTTT. This encodes CASSSPTDTIYF.

The chain recombines TRBV28 with TRBJ1-1; 7 nucleotides align to TRBD1. This CDR3 has 14 amino acids. V trimming: 5 bases; J trimming: 10 bases; junction bases outside the gene matches: 13. Germline V gene data show CDR1 as MDHEN and CDR2 as SYDVKM. The CDR3 region is CASSPYSGQRVAFF. CDR3 sequence (DNA): TGTGCCAGCAGTCCCTATTCGGGACAGAGGGTAGCTTTCTTT.

The genes are TRBV27 and TRBJ2-7; 8 bases are a match to TRBD2. The CDR3 contains 18 residues. Germline trimming cut 7 bases from V and 1 base from J; bases unmatched to any gene: 18. CDR1 is MNHEY and CDR2 is SMNVEV in the germline V gene (reference sequence). The CDR3 loop is CASTPHLAGVGVSYEQYF. The CDR3 nucleotides read TGTGCCAGCACCCCCCACCTAGCGGGTGTTGGTGTTTCCTACGAGCAGTACTTC.

The V and J genes are TRBV7-8 and TRBJ2-5; 9 bases line up with TRBD1. CDR1 is SGHVS, CDR2 FQNEAQ, per germline. The trim removed 6 bases at V and 3 bases at J, leaving 5 bases unmatched. CDR3 length: 14 amino acids. The CDR3 reads CASRATGGEETQYF. The CDR3 DNA sequence: TGTGCCAGCAGAGCGACAGGGGGGGAAGAGACCCAGTACTTC.